The entry below describes one T cell receptor beta chain. The sample is drawn from a study of blood T cells in healthy people across ages. This CDR3 has 13 amino acids. V was pared by 7 bases and J by 2 bases, with 11 bases between. The germline CDR1 and CDR2 sequences are MNHNY and SVGAGI (reference sequence). It was with a sample-barcoded 5' primer and a J-beta primer mix that a second PCR of roughly 7 to 11 cycles was run. From each sample, at least 2.5 million paired-end reads containing CDR3 were obtained. A single record per CDR3 protein comes from TCRdb applying MiXCR to the 5' RACE reads. Here the sample spans 1.5 million to 2 million distinct CDR3 sequences, around half being singletons. Ranging in age from about 6 to 95, the donors were healthy Caucasian individuals from Russia.

The sample comprised blood. The rearrangement links TRBV6-6 to TRBJ2-5, with D uncertain. This sequence originates from a woman between 40 and 50 years old in good health. The CDR3 is CASNLSGQETQYF. The CDR3 DNA sequence: TGTGCCAGCAACCTCTCCGGTCAAGAGACCCAGTACTTC.